One sample yielded the 13 T cell receptor beta chains listed below, sequenced in a study of blood T cell repertoires in COVID-19. Clones were sequenced by immunoSEQ multiplex PCR, and TCRdb holds only the in-frame ones, with some missing. Counted here are fewer than 180,000 clones, roughly 87% occurring once; the ten biggest clones make up 4% to 5%. Material for sequencing was peripheral blood. Receptors were obtained from a woman between 55 and 75 years old with active or convalescent COVID-19.

This clone occurred once. This rearrangement joins TRBV19 to TRBJ2-7; 9 nucleotides line up with TRBD1. CDR3 size: 12 residues. V trimming: 8 bases; J trimming: 5 bases; junction bases outside the gene matches: 4. CDR1 and CDR2 from the germline V gene are LNHDA and SQIVND (reference sequence). The CDR3 bases are TGTGCCAGTGGGGGACAGGGTGACGAGCAGTACTTC. Protein: CASGGQGDEQYF.

The chain links TRBV6-5 to TRBJ1-5; 7 bases align to TRBD1. V was pared by 6 bases and J by 7 bases, with 9 bases of the junction left unmatched. The CDR3 is 14 amino acids. The germline V gene encodes CDR1 MNHEY and CDR2 SVGAGI. CDR3 loop: CASRSAGGGQPQHF. CDR3 sequence (DNA): TGTGCCAGCAGATCCGCAGGGGGTGGACAGCCCCAGCATTTT.

This chain uses TRBV5-1 with TRBJ2-1; TRBD2 agrees at 10 bases. The junction had 2 bases not matched to a gene; V was cut back by 2 bases and J by 6 bases. This CDR3 is 14 amino acids long. Germline CDR1 and CDR2: SGHRS and YFSETQ. CDR3 region: CASSFRTSGNEQFF. CDR3 nucleotides: TGCGCCAGCAGCTTTAGGACTAGCGGCAATGAGCAGTTCTTC.

The chain carries TRBV18 and TRBJ2-5; D remains ambiguous. The CDR3 is made up of 16 amino acids. Germline V gene sequence: CDR1 KGHSH, CDR2 LQKENI. Trimming stripped 2 bases from V and 2 bases from J, with 15 bases between. This CDR3 is CASSPYDKETQETQYF. The CDR3 DNA reads as TGTGCCAGCTCACCATACGACAAAGAGACGCAAGAGACCCAGTACTTC.

The chain couples TRBV6-2 or TRBV6-3 to TRBJ2-3; maybe TRBD2 (5 bases). The germline V and J ends were trimmed by 0 bases and 2 bases, with 9 bases remaining between them. CDR1 and CDR2 (germline): MNHEY, SVGEGT. CDR3 length equals 15 residues. CDR3 protein: CASSYSTTPTDTQYF. CDR3 DNA: TGTGCCAGCAGTTACTCGACTACTCCCACAGATACGCAGTATTTT.

This clone has only one observation. The V gene is TRBV13, the J gene TRBJ1-2; possibly TRBD1 for D (6 bases). Trimming removed 0 bases from V and 1 base from J, with 15 bases in between. Germline V gene sequence: CDR1 PRHDT, CDR2 FYEKMQ (reference sequence). CDR3 length equals 17 residues. Here the CDR3 DNA reads TGTGCCAGCAGCTTAGGCGCCTCTCAGGGGAATAACTATGGCTACACCTTC. Translation: CASSLGASQGNNYGYTF.

This sequence joins TRBV21-1 and TRBJ2-3; TRBD2, the table's D call, was not compared with the DNA. TRBV21-1 corresponds to a pseudogene. The CDR3 length is 16 residues. The CDR3 nucleotides read TGTGCCAGCAGCTTCGAGGGGCGGGGGTACACAGATACGCAGTATTTT. This gives the protein CASSFEGRGYTDTQYF.

Worth noting for this clone: Other DNA sequences in this specimen translate into the identical CDR3. This chain uses TRBV6-1 with TRBJ2-5; 7 bases are a match to TRBD2. V shed 5 bases, J shed 5 bases, and the junction held 2 bases outside the gene matches. The CDR3 has 12 residues. Germline V gives CDR1 MNHNS, CDR2 SASEGT. The CDR3 DNA sequence: TGTGCCAGCAGTTATAGCGGGGAGACCCAGTACTTC. Translation gives CASSYSGETQYF.

The CDR3 DNA follows: TGTGCCAGCAGCCCCCAAAAAAGTAGCCCAGATACGCAGTATTTT. Protein: CASSPQKSSPDTQYF. V and J are TRBV7-2 and TRBJ2-3, with no clear D. The CDR3 consists of 15 residues. Trimming shortened V by 5 bases and J by 4 bases, and 16 bases separated the two germline ends. CDR1 is SGHTA and CDR2 is FQGNSA in the germline V gene.

The chain joins TRBV2 to TRBJ1-1; TRBD1 matches at 8 bases. Germline CDR1 and CDR2: SNHLY and FYNNEI. The CDR3 spans 14 residues. The junction had 4 bases not matched to a gene; V was cut back by 2 bases and J by 5 bases. The CDR3 protein is CASSELRQGTEAFF. The CDR3 nucleotides are TGTGCCAGCAGTGAATTAAGACAGGGGACTGAAGCTTTCTTT.

The chain carries TRBV28 and TRBJ1-5; D remains unclear. The length of the CDR3 is 14 residues. Per germline, CDR1 MDHEN and CDR2 SYDVKM. Trimming removed 4 bases from V and 1 base from J, with 8 bases in between. The CDR3 DNA reads as TGTGCCAGCAGTTCGGCCAGGAGCAATCAGCCCCAGCATTTT. Translating it yields CASSSARSNQPQHF.

This chain connects TRBV4-3 to TRBJ2-5, with D possibly matching TRBD1 (6 bases). With 0 bases removed from V and 4 bases from J, the gap between germline ends came to 15 bases. This CDR3 comprises 16 residues. The germline V gene encodes CDR1 LGHNA and CDR2 YSLEER. CDR3 bases: TGCGCCAGCAGCCAAGAAAAGAGGGGGTCAGGAGAGACCCAGTACTTC. As protein: CASSQEKRGSGETQYF.

The V gene is TRBV3-1 (or the pseudogene TRBV3-2), the J gene TRBJ1-1; TRBD1 matches at 7 bases. The germline V gene has CDR1 LGHDT and CDR2 YNNKEL (reference sequence). The V gene end was trimmed by 4 bases and the J gene end by 3 bases; junction bases not matched to a gene: 2. The CDR3 is 13 amino acids. DNA for the CDR3: TGTGCCAGCAGCCCCACAGGGGACACTGAAGCTTTCTTT. Translating it yields CASSPTGDTEAFF.